The 10 T cell receptor beta chains in this list originate from one sample, sequenced in a study of cytomegalovirus exposure and HLA in healthy donors. Researchers ran the PCR with 60 Vbeta and 13 Jbeta primers. Clones were read by immunoSEQ multiplex PCR, and TCRdb kept only the in-frame ones, dropping some. The profile shows over 85,000 clones, around four fifths of them singletons. The sequenced sample consisted of PBMCs. Every receptor here comes from a man aged 35 to 55 in good health and CMV-seronegative.

The CDR3 DNA sequence: TGTGCCAGCAGACCGGGACTAGCGAACGAGCAGTACTTC. Its translation: CASRPGLANEQYF. This sequence joins TRBV6-5 and TRBJ2-7, with TRBD2 identical over 10 bases. The CDR3 has 13 residues. CDR1 is MNHEY and CDR2 is SVGAGI in the germline V gene. V lost 6 bases and J lost 5; bases outside the gene matches: 4.

This clone is a singleton in its sample. The chain has TRBV5-1 and TRBJ2-2; 10 positions agree with TRBD1. Germline loops: CDR1 SGHRS, CDR2 YFSETQ. CDR3 length: 17 residues. With V trimmed by 4 bases and J by 5 bases, 11 bases remained unmatched. The CDR3 coding sequence is TGCGCCAGCAGCCTCGGGACAGGGGCCTCGAGTACCGGGGAGCTGTTTTTT. Translating gives CASSLGTGASSTGELFF.

This sequence joins TRBV19 and TRBJ1-3, with D possibly being TRBD1 (6 bases). V lost 7 bases, J lost 2 bases, and 21 bases lay in between. Germline-derived CDR1 and CDR2 are LNHDA and SQIVND (reference sequence). The length of the CDR3 is 17 residues. CDR3: CASTKKAQGRAGNTIYF. CDR3 sequence (DNA): TGTGCCAGTACCAAGAAGGCACAGGGTCGGGCTGGAAACACCATATATTTT.

The rearrangement uses TRBV6-4 and TRBJ2-3; 10 nucleotides align to TRBD2. Germline V gene sequence: CDR1 MRHNA, CDR2 SNTAGT. The V gene end was trimmed by 5 bases and the J gene end by 1 base; junction bases not matched to a gene: 0. There are 14 residues in the CDR3. The CDR3 spells CASSLAGGTDTQYF. DNA for the CDR3: TGTGCCAGCAGTCTAGCGGGGGGCACAGATACGCAGTATTTT.

This clone occurred once. This chain connects TRBV2 to TRBJ1-2; possible D gene TRBD1, 6 bases. Trimming pared 4 bases from V and 7 bases from J, leaving 16 bases between. The CDR3 runs to 14 residues. Germline V gene lookup returns CDR1 SNHLY and CDR2 FYNNEI. CDR3 amino acids: CASSVARGMGGYTF. As DNA, the CDR3 is TGTGCCAGCAGTGTCGCCAGGGGCATGGGTGGCTACACCTTC. The variable domain in full, with the rest retrieved from reference TRBV2 and TRBJ1-2, is EPEVTQTPSHQVTQMGQEVILRCVPISNHLYFYWYRQILGQKVEFLVSFYNNEISEKSEIFDDQFSVERPDGSNFTLKIRSTKLEDSAMYFCASSVARGMGGYTFGSGTRLTVV.

Only one count was recorded for this clone. The chain combines TRBV13 with TRBJ2-1, with TRBD2 identical over 11 bases. V shed 4 bases and J 10 bases; nucleotides not matched to a gene: 15. The CDR3 length is 17 residues. The V gene's germline CDR1 is PRHDT and CDR2 FYEKMQ (reference sequence). DNA for the CDR3: TGTGCCAGCAGCTCCCATCCGACTAGCGGGGTTATTTGGGAGCAGTTCTTC. Translation gives CASSSHPTSGVIWEQFF.

This sequence joins TRBV6-5 and TRBJ1-2, with a possible D match to TRBD1 (5 bases). The CDR3 totals 11 residues. The germline V and J ends were trimmed by 8 bases and 7 bases, with 11 bases remaining between them. CDR1 is MNHEY, CDR2 SVGAGI, per germline. The CDR3 nucleotides read TGTGCCAGCTGGGAAAGGGGTGGCTACACCTTC. The encoded protein is CASWERGGYTF.

The table lists this clone with a few counts. V and J are TRBV6-6 and TRBJ2-7; D not resolved. Trimming stripped 2 bases from V and 4 bases from J, with 18 bases between. CDR3 length equals 16 residues. Germline V lookup: CDR1 MNHNY, CDR2 SVGAGI (reference sequence). CDR3 region: CASSYPVGRNLYEQYF. CDR3 in DNA: TGTGCCAGCAGTTACCCGGTGGGCAGGAACCTTTACGAGCAGTACTTC.

This chain uses TRBV18 with TRBJ1-3; 9 bases are shared with TRBD1. Germline assignment: CDR1 KGHSH and CDR2 LQKENI. The CDR3 sequence is 17 residues long. The ends lost 5 bases at V and 4 bases at J; junction bases unmatched: 12. Here the CDR3 DNA reads TGTGCCAGCTCAGCCAAGCCCGGGACAGGGACAGGAAACACCATATATTTT. Its protein product is CASSAKPGTGTGNTIYF.

The chain links TRBV4-1 to TRBJ1-1, with TRBD1 identical over 7 bases. CDR1 and CDR2 (germline): MGHRA, YSYEKL. V shed 1 base and J 1 base; nucleotides not matched to a gene: 3. This CDR3 is built from 15 residues. CDR3 region: CASSQAGQANTEAFF. For the CDR3, the DNA is TGCGCCAGCAGCCAAGCAGGACAGGCGAACACTGAAGCTTTCTTT.